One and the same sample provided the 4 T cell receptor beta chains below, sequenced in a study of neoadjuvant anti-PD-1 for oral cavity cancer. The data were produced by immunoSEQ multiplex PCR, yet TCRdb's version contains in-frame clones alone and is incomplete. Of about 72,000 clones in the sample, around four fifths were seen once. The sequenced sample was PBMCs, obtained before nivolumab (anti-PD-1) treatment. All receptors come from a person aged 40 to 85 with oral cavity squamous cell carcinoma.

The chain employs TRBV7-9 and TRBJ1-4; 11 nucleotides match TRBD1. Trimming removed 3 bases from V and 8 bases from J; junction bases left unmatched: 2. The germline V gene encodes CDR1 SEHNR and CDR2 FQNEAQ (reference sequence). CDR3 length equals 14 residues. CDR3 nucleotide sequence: TGTGCCAGCAGCTTGGGACAGGGGGACGAAAAACTGTTTTTT. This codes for CASSLGQGDEKLFF.

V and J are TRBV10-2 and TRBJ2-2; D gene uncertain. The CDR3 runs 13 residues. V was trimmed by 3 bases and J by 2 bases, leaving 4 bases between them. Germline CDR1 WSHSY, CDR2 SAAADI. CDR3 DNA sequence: TGCGCCAGCAGTGACATTAACACCGGGGAGCTGTTTTTT. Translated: CASSDINTGELFF.

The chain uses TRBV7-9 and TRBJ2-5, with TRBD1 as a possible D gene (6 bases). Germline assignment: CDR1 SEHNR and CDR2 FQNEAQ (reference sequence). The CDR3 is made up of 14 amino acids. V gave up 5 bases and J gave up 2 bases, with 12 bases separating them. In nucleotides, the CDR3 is TGTGCCAGCAGCACTGGGACAACTCAAGAGACCCAGTACTTC. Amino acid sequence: CASSTGTTQETQYF. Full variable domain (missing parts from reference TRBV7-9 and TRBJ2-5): DTGVSQNPRHKITKRGQNVTFRCDPISEHNRLYWYRQTLGQGPEFLTYFQNEAQLEKSRLLSDRFSAERPKGSFSTLEIQRTEQGDSAMYLCASSTGTTQETQYFGPGTRLLVL.

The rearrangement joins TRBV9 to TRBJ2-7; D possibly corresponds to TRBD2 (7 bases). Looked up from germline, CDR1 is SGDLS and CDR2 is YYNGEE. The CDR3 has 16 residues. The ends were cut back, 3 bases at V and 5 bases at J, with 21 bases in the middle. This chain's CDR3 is CASSAVDGGARDEQYF. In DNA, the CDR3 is TGTGCCAGCAGCGCCGTTGATGGGGGGGCTCGCGACGAGCAGTACTTC.